The clone carrying this T cell receptor beta chain was seen a handful of times. The data were obtained in a study of identical twins. TCRdb reprocessed the 5' RACE reads with MiXCR, giving one entry per CDR3 protein. The sample consists of just over 500,000 distinct CDR3 sequences, approximately 22% of them appearing once. These records were also assigned to another study, of T cells expressing NK-cell markers. From that second work: Among eight sequenced donors, seven carried HCMV seropositivity while one was seronegative.

This receptor was obtained from a woman between 18 and 29 years old in good health. Material: CD4+ T cells sorted from blood.

CDR3 loop: CSAQGDGQNEQFF. For the CDR3, the DNA is TGCAGTGCCCAAGGGGACGGACAAAATGAGCAGTTCTTC. The V call is TRBV20-1, the J call TRBJ2-1; D tentatively reads TRBD1 or TRBD2 (5 bases each). V lost 6 bases and J lost 7, with 16 bases in between. The length of the CDR3 is 13 residues. CDR1 is DFQATT, CDR2 SNEGSKA, per germline (reference sequence).